This T cell receptor (beta chain) was captured in a study of neurological immune-mediated disorders. Notes on the study in general: The multiple sclerosis repertoire cluster had no clinical or MRI feature associated with it. None of the CDR3 amino acid sequences found in expanded clones was shared across subjects. This suggests that the TCR-beta repertoires were private in all groups.

The germline CDR1 and CDR2 sequences are LGHNA and YSLEER. There are 13 residues in the CDR3. Trimming removed 2 bases from V and 10 bases from J; junction bases left unmatched: 4. TCRdb processed the 5' RACE reads anew with MiXCR; each CDR3 protein has one entry. Of tens of thousands of distinct CDR3 sequences in the sample, roughly 3.3% were seen once. 2 million unsorted PBMCs were stored in RNAlater at -80 °C before RNA extraction. This clonotype has at least ten counts. Its antigen is currently unknown. What was sequenced was PBMCs. The rearrangement joins TRBV4-3 to TRBJ2-1; 8 nucleotides match TRBD2. This TCR was sampled from a woman between 45 and 65 years old with multiple sclerosis. CDR3 bases: TGCGCCAGCAGCCAAAATAGCGGGGACGAGCAGTTCTTC. It codes for CASSQNSGDEQFF.